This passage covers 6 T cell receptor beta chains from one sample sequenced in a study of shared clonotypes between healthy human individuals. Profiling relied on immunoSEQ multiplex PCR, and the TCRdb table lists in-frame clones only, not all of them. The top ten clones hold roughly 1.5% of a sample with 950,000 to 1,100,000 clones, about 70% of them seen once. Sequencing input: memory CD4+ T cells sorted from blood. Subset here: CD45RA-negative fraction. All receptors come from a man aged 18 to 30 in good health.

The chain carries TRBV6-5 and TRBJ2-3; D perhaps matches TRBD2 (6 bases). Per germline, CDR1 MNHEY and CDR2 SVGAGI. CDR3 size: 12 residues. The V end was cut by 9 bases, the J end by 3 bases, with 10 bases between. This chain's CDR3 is CASPEGTDTQYF. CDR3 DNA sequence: TGTGCCAGTCCGGAGGGAACAGATACGCAGTATTTT.

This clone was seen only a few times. The DNA of the CDR3 is TGTGCCAGCAGTGAGACTAGCTACAATGAGCAGTTCTTC. This gives the protein CASSETSYNEQFF. This chain connects TRBV6-1 to TRBJ2-1, with a tentative D call TRBD2 (6 bases). Trimming removed 3 bases at V and 3 bases at J, with 6 bases between. Germline CDR1 is MNHNS and CDR2 is SASEGT. This CDR3 region has 13 residues.

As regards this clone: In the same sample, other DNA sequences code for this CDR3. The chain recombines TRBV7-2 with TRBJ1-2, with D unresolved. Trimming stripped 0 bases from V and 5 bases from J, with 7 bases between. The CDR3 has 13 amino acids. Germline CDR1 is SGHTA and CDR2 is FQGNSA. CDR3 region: CASSLADLYGYTF. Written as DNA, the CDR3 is TGTGCCAGCAGCTTAGCAGACCTATATGGCTACACCTTC.

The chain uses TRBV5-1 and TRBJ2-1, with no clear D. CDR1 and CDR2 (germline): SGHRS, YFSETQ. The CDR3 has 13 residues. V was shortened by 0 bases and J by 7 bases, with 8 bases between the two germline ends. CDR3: CASSLAVRNEQFF. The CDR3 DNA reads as TGCGCCAGCAGCTTGGCCGTAAGAAATGAGCAGTTCTTC.

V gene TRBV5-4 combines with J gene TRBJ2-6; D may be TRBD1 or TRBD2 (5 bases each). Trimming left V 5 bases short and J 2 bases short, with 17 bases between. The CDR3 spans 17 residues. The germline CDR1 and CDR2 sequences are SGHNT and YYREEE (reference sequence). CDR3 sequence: CASSREWDVTGANVLTF. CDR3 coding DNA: TGTGCCAGCAGTCGAGAGTGGGACGTTACTGGGGCCAACGTCCTGACTTTC.

CDR3 amino acids: CASSARGSLQETQYF. The CDR3 nucleotides are TGTGCCAGCAGCGCCAGGGGAAGCCTCCAAGAGACCCAGTACTTC. The genes are TRBV7-3 and TRBJ2-5; D perhaps matches TRBD1 (6 bases). Germline-derived CDR1 and CDR2 are SGHTA and FQGTGA. Trimming removed 5 bases from V and 1 base from J, with 14 bases in between. This CDR3 region has 15 residues.